Following are 21 T cell receptor beta chains from one sample sequenced in a study of blood T cells in healthy people across ages. It was with a sample-barcoded 5' primer and a J-beta primer mix that a second PCR of roughly 7 to 11 cycles was run. TCRdb reprocessed the 5' RACE reads via MiXCR and lists one record per CDR3 protein. The repertoire holds 800,000 or so distinct CDR3 sequences, with around half as singletons. The material sequenced was blood. The receptors stem from a man older than 75 in good health.

V and J are TRBV15 and TRBJ2-3, with D perhaps TRBD2 (5 bases). CDR1 is LNHNV, CDR2 YYDKDF, per germline (reference sequence). This CDR3 comprises 13 residues. The V end lost 4 bases, the J end lost 4 bases, and 9 bases lay between the germline ends. CDR3 region: CATSTGRADTQYF. The CDR3 DNA sequence: TGTGCCACCAGCACGGGAAGGGCAGATACGCAGTATTTT.

The V call is TRBV10-3, the J call TRBJ2-7; maybe TRBD1 (6 bases). CDR1 is ENHRY and CDR2 is SYGVKD in the germline V gene. V lost 4 bases and J lost 3, with 13 bases in between. CDR3 size: 14 residues. CDR3 amino acids: CAISAQGSFYEQYF. CDR3 in DNA: TGTGCCATCAGTGCACAGGGATCGTTCTACGAGCAGTACTTC.

This clonotype has ten or more counts. The gene calls are TRBV28 and TRBJ2-5, with D tentatively TRBD1 or TRBD2 (5 bases each). CDR3 length: 14 amino acids. Trimming shortened V by 2 bases and J by 2 bases, and 9 bases separated the two germline ends. Germline CDR1 and CDR2: MDHEN and SYDVKM. CDR3 loop: CASSLLAGQETQYF. CDR3 nucleotides: TGTGCCAGCAGTTTACTAGCAGGGCAAGAGACCCAGTACTTC.

This chain uses TRBV29-1 with TRBJ2-5; 11 nucleotides agree with TRBD2. With V trimmed by 7 bases and J by 0 bases, 4 bases remained unmatched. Germline V CDR1 and CDR2: SQVTM, ANQGSEA. The CDR3 is made up of 14 amino acids. The CDR3 DNA reads TGCAGCGGGGGACTAGCGGCCTACCAAGAGACCCAGTACTTC. Its translation is CSGGLAAYQETQYF.

This clonotype was observed a handful of times. The chain has TRBV7-2 and TRBJ2-6, with D uncertain. Germline lookup yields CDR1 SGHTA and CDR2 FQGNSA. CDR3 length: 17 residues. Trimming took 1 base from V and 0 from J, leaving 10 bases between them. The CDR3 bases are TGTGCCAGCAGCTTAGAACGCCTTCTCTCTGGGGCCAACGTCCTGACTTTC. Translation gives CASSLERLLSGANVLTF.

About this clonotype itself: A read error is possible here, since a much larger clone lies one base away. The gene calls are TRBV20-1 and TRBJ2-7; maybe TRBD1 (5 bases). V gave up 6 bases and J gave up 7 bases, with 19 bases separating them. The CDR3 is 13 residues long. Germline CDR1 is DFQATT and CDR2 is SNEGSKA (reference sequence). CDR3 sequence reads: CSAEEDTDNEQYF. The DNA of the CDR3 is TGCAGTGCGGAAGAGGACACAGACAATGAGCAGTACTTC.

The V gene is TRBV20-1, the J gene TRBJ2-1; 12 nucleotides agree with TRBD2. The DNA end is more similar to TRBJ2-7, so the J call may be wrong. CDR1 and CDR2 (germline): DFQATT, SNEGSKA (reference sequence). This CDR3 is 16 amino acids long. CDR3 sequence (DNA): TGCAGTGCCACAGGACTAGCGGGAAATGAATACAATGAGCAGTACTTC. This gives the protein CSATGLAGNEYNEQYF.

This rearrangement joins TRBV5-5 to TRBJ2-7, with 7 bases fitting TRBD1. Germline assignment: CDR1 SGHKS and CDR2 YYEKEE (reference sequence). V shed 4 bases, J shed 0 bases, and the junction held 7 bases outside the gene matches. The CDR3 runs 15 residues. The CDR3 coding sequence is TGTGCCAGCAGCCGCAGGGACAGTAGCTCCTACGAGCAGTACTTC. As protein: CASSRRDSSSYEQYF.

This rearrangement joins TRBV4-2 to TRBJ2-1, with TRBD1 matching 9 bases. CDR1 LGHNA and CDR2 YNFKEQ come from the germline V gene. V dropped 0 bases and J dropped 7; count of bases not matched to a gene: 10. The CDR3 has 17 residues. The CDR3 sequence: CASSQDPGTGNVNEQFF. DNA for the CDR3: TGTGCCAGCAGCCAAGATCCGGGGACAGGGAATGTGAATGAGCAGTTCTTC.

This clonotype was detected only a few times. This rearrangement joins TRBV28 to TRBJ1-4; a possible D gene is TRBD1 (5 bases). In germline, CDR1 is MDHEN, CDR2 SYDVKM. Between the trimmed V and J ends, which lost 3 bases and 0 bases, there was a span of 17 bases. The CDR3 is 18 amino acids. CDR3 sequence: CASSFSGTETSTNEKLFF. CDR3 bases: TGTGCCAGCAGTTTCTCCGGGACGGAGACCTCAACTAATGAAAAACTGTTTTTT.

This sequence joins TRBV25-1 and TRBJ2-7, with unresolved D. The CDR3 length is 15 residues. The germline V gene has CDR1 MGHDK and CDR2 SYGVNS. Trimming removed 3 bases from V and 0 bases from J, with 12 bases in between. The CDR3 region is CASSDPGRASYEQYF. In DNA, the CDR3 is TGTGCCAGCAGTGATCCCGGTCGGGCCTCCTACGAGCAGTACTTC.

This clonotype was detected a few times. V is TRBV7-2 and J is TRBJ1-1; the D gene is possibly TRBD1 (6 bases). The V gene lost 5 bases and the J gene lost 11 bases, with 18 bases spanning the gap. The CDR3 covers 13 residues. Looked up from germline, CDR1 is SGHTA and CDR2 is FQGNSA. The CDR3 region has the DNA TGTGCCAGCAGCGTAGTGGATGGAACAGGGGCTTTCTTT. Protein sequence: CASSVVDGTGAFF. The full variable domain, with the rest looked up from reference TRBV7-2 and TRBJ1-1, is GAGVSQSPSNKVTEKGKDVELRCDPISGHTALYWYRQSLGQGLEFLIYFQGNSAPDKSGLPSDRFSAERTGGSVSTLTIQRTQQEDSAVYLCASSVVDGTGAFFGQGTRLTVV.

The table lists this clonotype with a few counts. This could be a read error, since a much larger clone is one nucleotide away. The rearrangement joins TRBV4-3 to TRBJ2-1; 11 bases align to TRBD2. The CDR3 extends over 15 amino acids. J was trimmed by 13 bases and V by 1 base; bases with no gene match: 9. Germline CDR1 reads LGHNA; CDR2 reads YSLEER. The CDR3 DNA follows: TGCGCCAGCAGCCAAGTGACTAGCGGGATTGAGACCCAGTTCTTC. Protein: CASSQVTSGIETQFF.

The gene calls are TRBV5-1 and TRBJ1-6; TRBD1 matches at 9 bases. With 7 bases clipped from V and 8 bases from J, the junction kept 10 bases outside the gene matches. The CDR3 length is 15 residues. From germline, CDR1 is SGHRS and CDR2 YFSETQ. As DNA, the CDR3 is TGCGCCAGCCGCCAGGGACAGGGAGGGCATTCACCCCTCCACTTT. Protein: CASRQGQGGHSPLHF.

This clonotype was seen a single time. The CDR3 loop is CASSDRGGNTDTQYF. The CDR3 DNA sequence: TGTGCCAGCAGTGACAGGGGAGGGAACACAGATACGCAGTATTTT. The chain has TRBV12-3 or TRBV12-4 and TRBJ2-3; a possible D gene is TRBD1 (8 bases). The CDR3 is 15 amino acids. The V and J ends lost 5 bases and 2 bases respectively, with 14 bases between them.

The chain recombines TRBV7-9 with TRBJ2-1; tentatively, D is TRBD1 or TRBD2 (5 bases each). The germline gives CDR1 SEHNR, CDR2 FQNEAQ (reference sequence). CDR3 length equals 13 residues. V was pared by 9 bases and J by 9 bases, with 18 bases between. The chain's CDR3 is CARSHGTGREQFF. The CDR3, as DNA: TGTGCCAGAAGCCACGGGACCGGCCGTGAGCAGTTCTTC. Using reference TRBV7-9 and TRBJ2-1 for the parts outside the CDR3, the full variable domain is DTGVSQNPRHKITKRGQNVTFRCDPISEHNRLYWYRQTLGQGPEFLTYFQNEAQLEKSRLLSDRFSAERPKGSFSTLEIQRTEQGDSAMYLCARSHGTGREQFFGPGTRLTVL.

This clonotype showed up just a few times. V usage is TRBV27 and J usage is TRBJ2-5, with D possibly TRBD2 on 6 matching bases. V lost 5 bases and J lost 7, with 14 bases in between. Germline V gene data show CDR1 as MNHEY and CDR2 as SMNVEV (reference sequence). The CDR3 spans 13 residues. CDR3 amino acids: CASSAGTQLTQYF. The CDR3 nucleotides read TGTGCCAGCAGTGCGGGAACCCAGTTGACCCAGTACTTC.

This clonotype has more than one count but fewer than ten. The chain uses TRBV6-2 or TRBV6-3 and TRBJ2-3; TRBD1 or TRBD2 may be the D gene (5 bases each). The V gene's germline CDR1 is MNHEY and CDR2 SVGEGT. Trimming left V 0 bases short and J 2 bases short, with 18 bases between. CDR3 length equals 18 residues. The CDR3 bases are TGTGCCAGCAGTTACTCGAAACCGGGGCGGAAGAACACAGATACGCAGTATTTT. This sequence encodes CASSYSKPGRKNTDTQYF.

This chain uses TRBV20-1 with TRBJ2-2; TRBD1 is a possible D gene (5 bases). The V gene lost 0 bases and the J gene lost 0 bases, with 11 bases spanning the gap. Germline values: CDR1 DFQATT, CDR2 SNEGSKA (reference sequence). This CDR3 has 16 amino acids. This CDR3 reads CSARDARAPNTGELFF. The CDR3 nucleotides read TGCAGTGCTAGAGATGCCAGGGCCCCGAACACCGGGGAGCTGTTTTTT.

The sample holds many counts of this clonotype. This rearrangement joins TRBV11-2 to TRBJ2-7, with D possibly TRBD2 on 5 matching bases. CDR1 and CDR2 (germline): SGHAT, FQNNGV. This CDR3 comprises 13 residues. Between the trimmed V and J ends, which lost 0 bases and 7 bases, there was a span of 10 bases. CDR3 in DNA: TGTGCCAGCAGCTTAGAGGTGGGAGATGAGCAGTACTTC. This encodes CASSLEVGDEQYF.

Of note for this clonotype: A read error may produce the germline difference seen at one junction end. The V and J genes are TRBV12-3 or TRBV12-4 and TRBJ2-7; 11 bases are a match to TRBD2. TRBJ2-5 matches the DNA end more closely, so the J call is doubtful. CDR3 length equals 15 residues. In DNA form, the CDR3 reads TGTGCCGGCAGTAAGACGACTAGCGGGACGGGGACCCAGTACTTC. Encoded protein: CAGSKTTSGTGTQYF.